Each of the 22 T cell receptor beta chains below was sequenced from the same sample in a study of T-cell reconstitution after alpha-beta-depleted transplantation in children. A TCRbeta library incorporating unique molecular identifiers was prepared. TCRdb called the PCR reads again in MiXCR, with one record for every CDR3 protein. The data hold about 90,000 distinct CDR3 sequences, with roughly a sixth observed a single time. The material sequenced was PBMCs, mostly from graft donor cells, taken 180 days after TCRalphabeta/CD19-depleted stem cell transplant. The receptors come from a male patient between 2 and 15 years old who had a stem cell transplant for acute lymphoblastic leukemia, so the T cells may come from the graft donor.

This rearrangement joins TRBV10-3 to TRBJ1-2, with TRBD1 matching 7 bases. The CDR3 length is 15 residues. Unmatched junction bases numbered 9, after V lost 4 bases and J lost 4 bases. Per germline, CDR1 ENHRY and CDR2 SYGVKD. The CDR3 sequence is CAISARDSPLYGYTF. The CDR3 DNA reads as TGTGCCATCAGTGCACGGGACAGCCCCCTCTATGGCTACACCTTC.

This clonotype occurred many times. V is TRBV5-1 and J is TRBJ2-3; D might be TRBD1 (5 bases). V lost 5 bases to trimming and J lost 2 bases, with 12 bases between them. Germline V CDR1 and CDR2: SGHRS, YFSETQ. This CDR3 has 14 residues. CDR3 nucleotides: TGCGCCAGCAGTTTACAGGTCCCCACAGATACGCAGTATTTT. Translation: CASSLQVPTDTQYF.

This clonotype was counted a few times. The CDR3 loop is CASSTRFRASDYGYTF. The CDR3 DNA is TGTGCCAGCAGTACGAGGTTCAGGGCCAGCGACTATGGCTACACCTTC. J is TRBJ1-2 and V is TRBV6-1; D is possibly TRBD1 (5 bases). Trimming stripped 5 bases from V and 3 bases from J, with 19 bases between. CDR1 MNHNS and CDR2 SASEGT come from the germline V gene. This CDR3 has 16 amino acids.

The table lists this clonotype with a count of one. This sequence joins TRBV29-1 and TRBJ2-5, with 7 bases identical to TRBD2. Germline assignment: CDR1 SQVTM and CDR2 ANQGSEA. The CDR3 spans 13 residues. V lost 4 bases, J lost 4 bases, and 6 bases stayed unmatched. Here the CDR3 reads CSVGLRLAETQYF. In DNA, the CDR3 is TGCAGCGTTGGCTTGAGACTAGCAGAGACCCAGTACTTC. The full variable domain, its missing parts supplied by reference TRBV29-1 and TRBJ2-5, is SAVISQKPSRDICQRGTSLTIQCQVDSQVTMMFWYRQQPGQSLTLIATANQGSEATYESGFVIDKFPISRPNLTFSTLTVSNMSPEDSSIYLCSVGLRLAETQYFGPGTRLLVL.

This clonotype was observed a handful of times. The chain is built from TRBV7-8 and TRBJ2-7, with 9 bases lining up with TRBD2. Germline values: CDR1 SGHVS, CDR2 FQNEAQ. With V trimmed by 2 bases and J by 0 bases, 8 bases remained unmatched. This CDR3 spans 17 amino acids. The CDR3 reads CASSLLAGRRPSYEQYF. For the CDR3, the DNA is TGTGCCAGCAGCTTACTAGCGGGGCGCAGGCCCTCCTACGAGCAGTACTTC.

This clonotype was counted only a few times. The chain has TRBV4-1 and TRBJ1-2, with TRBD1 matching 10 bases. This CDR3 spans 18 amino acids. Losses at the gene ends were 6 bases for V and 13 bases for J; bases not matched to a gene: 26. In germline, CDR1 is MGHRA, CDR2 YSYEKL. CDR3 amino acids: CASSPVSRDRGERASSTF. CDR3 DNA: TGCGCCAGCAGTCCAGTTTCCCGGGACAGGGGCGAGAGGGCGAGCTCCACCTTC.

This clonotype was seen ten or more times. V and J are TRBV7-2 and TRBJ2-5; D is uncertain. The germline V gene encodes CDR1 SGHTA and CDR2 FQGNSA. The CDR3 runs 13 residues. Trimming removed 1 base at V and 5 bases at J, with 8 bases between. CDR3 amino acids: CASSLGPQETQYF. In DNA, the CDR3 is TGTGCCAGCAGCTTAGGGCCCCAGGAGACCCAGTACTTC.

The chain carries TRBV7-2 and TRBJ2-1, with D possibly being TRBD2 (6 bases). Trimming shortened V by 6 bases and J by 9 bases, and 12 bases separated the two germline ends. CDR1 and CDR2 from the germline V gene are SGHTA and FQGNSA. This CDR3 comprises 12 residues. The CDR3 here is CASSYSGSEQFF. The CDR3 nucleotides are TGTGCCAGCAGTTATAGCGGCTCTGAGCAGTTCTTC. Complete variable domain (other parts from reference TRBV7-2 and TRBJ2-1): GAGVSQSPSNKVTEKGKDVELRCDPISGHTALYWYRQSLGQGLEFLIYFQGNSAPDKSGLPSDRFSAERTGGSVSTLTIQRTQQEDSAVYLCASSYSGSEQFFGPGTRLTVL.

This chain joins TRBV6-5 and TRBJ2-3, with unresolved D. Trimming removed 0 bases at V and 6 bases at J, with 7 bases between. The CDR3 consists of 13 residues. From germline, CDR1 is MNHEY and CDR2 SVGAGI. The CDR3 here is CASSYSLVDTQYF. The CDR3 coding sequence is TGTGCCAGCAGTTACTCTCTAGTTGATACGCAGTATTTT.

This chain connects TRBV27 to TRBJ2-1, with TRBD2 identical over 11 bases. The CDR3 runs 15 residues. V lost 0 bases and J lost 12; bases outside the gene matches: 7. CDR1 is MNHEY, CDR2 SMNVEV, per germline (reference sequence). The CDR3 nucleotides read TGTGCCAGCAGTTTATCGGCTAGCGGGGGGCCTCTGCAGTTCTTC. Protein product: CASSLSASGGPLQFF.

The sample holds one count of this clonotype. The chain combines TRBV2 with TRBJ2-7, with D possibly matching TRBD1 (5 bases). Germline V gene sequence: CDR1 SNHLY, CDR2 FYNNEI. V was shortened by 2 bases and J by 1 base, with 15 bases between the two germline ends. CDR3 length equals 16 residues. The CDR3 DNA reads TGTGCCAGCAGTGAAAGGGCGCAGGGATGGTCCTACGAGCAGTACTTC. Protein: CASSERAQGWSYEQYF. The whole variable domain, filled in from reference TRBV2 and TRBJ2-7, reads EPEVTQTPSHQVTQMGQEVILRCVPISNHLYFYWYRQILGQKVEFLVSFYNNEISEKSEIFDDQFSVERPDGSNFTLKIRSTKLEDSAMYFCASSERAQGWSYEQYFGPGTRLTVT.

This clonotype was counted a few times. The chain is built from TRBV29-1 and TRBJ1-1, with 7 nucleotides matching TRBD1. This CDR3 spans 11 amino acids. CDR1 and CDR2 (germline): SQVTM, ANQGSEA. Trimming at V came to 4 bases and at J to 6 bases, leaving 2 bases not matched to a gene. CDR3 in amino acids: CSVGQGAEAFF. The CDR3 region has the DNA TGCAGCGTTGGACAGGGAGCTGAAGCTTTCTTT.

V and J are TRBV6-2 or TRBV6-3 and TRBJ2-7, with a tentative D call TRBD1 (6 bases). The CDR3 covers 14 residues. V was trimmed by 2 bases and J by 3 bases, leaving 11 bases between them. CDR1 is MNHEY and CDR2 is SVGEGT in the germline V gene. In DNA form, the CDR3 reads TGTGCCAGCAGTTACCATGGGGGCGGCTACGAGCAGTACTTC. The encoded protein is CASSYHGGGYEQYF.

In its sample, this clonotype was seen many times. The chain carries TRBV12-3 or TRBV12-4 and TRBJ1-2; D is uncertain. The CDR3 is made up of 13 amino acids. V was trimmed by 8 bases and J by 3 bases, leaving 13 bases between them. CDR3 protein: CASWGLRDYGYTF. The CDR3 DNA reads as TGTGCCAGCTGGGGTCTTCGGGACTATGGCTACACCTTC.

The chain combines TRBV5-1 with TRBJ2-5; 7 nucleotides match TRBD1. The CDR3 is 13 amino acids. V gave up 4 bases and J gave up 5 bases; unmatched junction bases: 5. Germline CDR1 and CDR2: SGHRS and YFSETQ. The CDR3 DNA reads TGCGCCAGCAGCATAAGGGGGCTGGAGACCCAGTACTTC. Translated, it gives CASSIRGLETQYF.

The chain has TRBV6-2 or TRBV6-3 and TRBJ2-3; 8 bases agree with TRBD2. There are 13 residues in the CDR3. Germline CDR1 MNHEY, CDR2 SVGEGT. After removal of 4 bases from V and 4 bases from J, the junction contained 1 base not matched to a gene. CDR3 protein: CASSWTSPDTQYF. For the CDR3, the DNA is TGTGCCAGCAGTTGGACTAGCCCAGATACGCAGTATTTT.

This clonotype has a handful of counts. The V and J genes are TRBV7-9 and TRBJ1-1, with D hard to call. CDR3 length: 14 residues. V was cut by 0 bases and J by 1 base, with 6 bases left in between. Germline V CDR1 and CDR2: SEHNR, FQNEAQ (reference sequence). The CDR3 loop is CASSLAFPNTEAFF. DNA of the CDR3: TGTGCCAGCAGCTTAGCTTTTCCGAACACTGAAGCTTTCTTT.

Only a few counts were recorded for this clonotype. The gene calls are TRBV19 and TRBJ2-2; no definite D call. Deletions cut 3 bases from V and 5 bases from J, with 4 bases between. CDR3 length equals 12 residues. CDR1 and CDR2 from the germline V gene are LNHDA and SQIVND (reference sequence). The CDR3 here is CASSIITGELFF. The CDR3 coding sequence is TGTGCCAGTAGTATTATAACCGGGGAGCTGTTTTTT. The full variable domain, in which reference TRBV19 and TRBJ2-2 provide the parts outside the CDR3, is DGGITQSPKYLFRKEGQNVTLSCEQNLNHDAMYWYRQDPGQGLRLIYYSQIVNDFQKGDIAEGYSVSREKKESFPLTVTSAQKNPTAFYLCASSIITGELFFGEGSRLTVL.

The rearrangement uses TRBV27 and TRBJ2-7; TRBD1 matches 9 bases. Per germline, CDR1 MNHEY and CDR2 SMNVEV (reference sequence). The CDR3 spans 15 residues. The V and J ends lost 1 base and 3 bases, in that order; junction bases with no gene match: 4. The CDR3 DNA follows: TGTGCCAGCAGTTTATTGGGACAGGGATACTACGAGCAGTACTTC. Residues: CASSLLGQGYYEQYF.

Here the CDR3 DNA reads TGCAGCGTTGAGGCGGGGAAGTCCTACAATGAGCAGTTCTTC. This encodes CSVEAGKSYNEQFF. The chain is built from TRBV29-1 and TRBJ2-1, with TRBD2 as a possible D gene (6 bases). V lost 3 bases, J lost 1 base, and 10 bases lay in between. Germline loops: CDR1 SQVTM, CDR2 ANQGSEA. This CDR3 region has 14 residues.

This clonotype was observed a few times. V is TRBV7-9 and J is TRBJ2-7, with D possibly being TRBD1 (6 bases). V was shortened by 8 bases and J by 1 base, with 15 bases between the two germline ends. This CDR3 spans 14 amino acids. CDR1 SEHNR and CDR2 FQNEAQ come from the germline V gene (reference sequence). In nucleotides, the CDR3 is TGTGCCAGCGGGGGCATCCGAGGGTCCTACGAGCAGTACTTC. Its translation: CASGGIRGSYEQYF. Together with reference TRBV7-9 and TRBJ2-7, the CDR3 gives the full variable domain: DTGVSQNPRHKITKRGQNVTFRCDPISEHNRLYWYRQTLGQGPEFLTYFQNEAQLEKSRLLSDRFSAERPKGSFSTLEIQRTEQGDSAMYLCASGGIRGSYEQYFGPGTRLTVT.

The chain couples TRBV5-1 to TRBJ1-4; D is undetermined. Deletions cut 0 bases from V and 3 bases from J, with 12 bases between. This CDR3 comprises 16 residues. The germline V gene has CDR1 SGHRS and CDR2 YFSETQ. For the CDR3, the DNA is TGCGCCAGCAGCTTGGGGTCACGGAGCTCTAATGAAAAACTGTTTTTT. This sequence encodes CASSLGSRSSNEKLFF.